What follows are 21 T cell receptor beta chains derived from one specimen sequenced in a study of blood T cell repertoires in COVID-19. Generated by immunoSEQ multiplex PCR, the TCRdb table keeps only in-frame clones and is missing some. The table shows over 150,000 clones, with 85% to 90% occurring only once. The sample was peripheral blood. The receptors come from a man aged 35-49 years with active or convalescent COVID-19.

This clone was picked up a small number of times. The chain has TRBV28 and TRBJ2-3, with 16 bases that match TRBD2. Germline CDR1 is MDHEN and CDR2 is SYDVKM. Trimming cost V 6 bases and J 6 bases; bases outside gene matches: 6. The CDR3 covers 16 residues. CDR3 nucleotide sequence: TGTGCCAGCAGAACCCCGGGACTAGCGGGGGGGGATACGCAGTATTTT. This gives the protein CASRTPGLAGGDTQYF.

The V call is TRBV28, the J call TRBJ1-2, with D possibly matching TRBD1 (6 bases). The CDR3 contains 15 residues. Germline V CDR1 and CDR2: MDHEN, SYDVKM. With 2 bases removed from V and 2 bases from J, the gap between germline ends came to 12 bases. CDR3 loop: CASSLGGAQNYGYTF. Written as DNA, the CDR3 is TGTGCCAGCAGTTTAGGGGGGGCCCAAAACTATGGCTACACCTTC.

This clone was seen just once. The rearrangement links TRBV15 to TRBJ2-2; 8 bases line up with TRBD1. The CDR3 has 16 residues. In germline, CDR1 is LNHNV, CDR2 YYDKDF (reference sequence). V trimming: 1 base; J trimming: 7 bases; junction bases outside the gene matches: 8. The CDR3 loop is CATSRGPRGPGGELFF. Written as DNA, the CDR3 is TGTGCCACCAGCAGAGGACCCAGGGGGCCGGGCGGGGAGCTGTTTTTT.

The chain has TRBV27 and TRBJ1-4, with 7 bases fitting TRBD1. The CDR3 is 15 amino acids. The V gene end was trimmed by 5 bases and the J gene end by 4 bases; junction bases not matched to a gene: 7. Germline loops: CDR1 MNHEY, CDR2 SMNVEV (reference sequence). CDR3 sequence: CASSPGQADNEKLFF. CDR3 bases: TGTGCCAGCAGTCCCGGACAGGCCGATAATGAAAAACTGTTTTTT.

The rearrangement links TRBV11-2 to TRBJ2-1, with D perhaps matching TRBD2 (6 bases). V lost 3 bases and J lost 8, with 14 bases in between. The CDR3 covers 14 residues. Germline CDR1 SGHAT, CDR2 FQNNGV. CDR3 in DNA: TGTGCCAGCAGCTTTGGCGGGGCGGTCGATGAGCAGTTCTTC. Translation gives CASSFGGAVDEQFF. Based on the CDR3 plus reference TRBV11-2 and TRBJ2-1, the full variable domain is EAGVAQSPRYKIIEKRQSVAFWCNPISGHATLYWYQQILGQGPKLLIQFQNNGVVDDSQLPKDRFSAERLKGVDSTLKIQPAKLEDSAVYLCASSFGGAVDEQFFGPGTRLTVL.

This clone was seen once. The CDR3 spells CSVRRDSNTEAFF. The DNA for the CDR3 is TGCAGCGTCCGCCGGGACAGCAACACTGAAGCTTTCTTT. The chain recombines TRBV29-1 with TRBJ1-1, with 7 positions matching TRBD1. Germline V gene sequence: CDR1 SQVTM, CDR2 ANQGSEA. The trim removed 6 bases at V and 2 bases at J, leaving 6 bases unmatched. The CDR3 is 13 residues long.

In its sample, this clone was seen once. The chain carries TRBV11-2 and TRBJ1-1, with a tentative D call TRBD1 (5 bases). CDR3 length: 15 residues. Germline CDR1 SGHAT, CDR2 FQNNGV. The germline V and J ends were trimmed by 5 bases and 4 bases, with 17 bases remaining between them. CDR3 nucleotides: TGTGCCAGCAGCCATCGGGGTGGAGGGGTCACTGAAGCTTTCTTT. Its translation: CASSHRGGGVTEAFF.

The DNA for the CDR3 is TGTGCCAGTAGTATGAGGCAGCCTACTGAAGCTTTCTTT. It specifies CASSMRQPTEAFF. The chain recombines TRBV19 with TRBJ1-1; D remains unclear. V lost 3 bases, J lost 5 bases, and 10 bases lay in between. Looked up from germline, CDR1 is LNHDA and CDR2 is SQIVND (reference sequence). This CDR3 spans 13 amino acids. Full variable domain (outside the CDR3, taken from reference TRBV19 and TRBJ1-1): DGGITQSPKYLFRKEGQNVTLSCEQNLNHDAMYWYRQDPGQGLRLIYYSQIVNDFQKGDIAEGYSVSREKKESFPLTVTSAQKNPTAFYLCASSMRQPTEAFFGQGTRLTVV.

The chain carries TRBV25-1 and TRBJ1-5; no clear D. V was shortened by 1 base and J by 4 bases, with 5 bases between the two germline ends. The germline gives CDR1 MGHDK, CDR2 SYGVNS. The CDR3 length is 13 residues. CDR3 in DNA: TGTGCCAGCAGTGAATCGCAGAATCAGCCCCAGCATTTT. The encoded protein is CASSESQNQPQHF.

The count of this clone is one. The V call is TRBV7-2, the J call TRBJ2-7, with a weak D call TRBD1 (5 bases). This CDR3 is 14 amino acids long. The V end was cut by 4 bases, the J end by 2 bases, with 12 bases between. The germline gives CDR1 SGHTA, CDR2 FQGNSA. The CDR3 sequence is CASSSDRFTYEQYF. CDR3 sequence (DNA): TGTGCCAGCAGCTCAGACAGATTTACCTACGAGCAGTACTTC.

V is TRBV4-3 and J is TRBJ1-2; D not certain. The germline V gene has CDR1 LGHNA and CDR2 YSLEER. This CDR3 is built from 16 residues. Trimming left V 2 bases short and J 4 bases short, with 17 bases between. This CDR3 is CASSQSPNGGRYGYTF. The DNA of the CDR3 is TGCGCCAGCAGCCAATCCCCAAATGGAGGCCGCTATGGCTACACCTTC.

The J gene is TRBJ1-3, the V gene TRBV11-3; possible D gene TRBD1, 6 bases. Trimming took off 5 bases at V and 0 bases at J, with 14 bases between the two ends. CDR1 is SGHNT, CDR2 YENEEA, per germline. The CDR3 sequence is 16 residues long. CDR3 bases: TGTGCCAGCAGCCCCCTCCAGGGGATCTCTGGAAACACCATATATTTT. Its protein is CASSPLQGISGNTIYF.

Note on this clone: In the same sample, other DNA sequences code for this CDR3. The chain has TRBV7-8 and TRBJ1-1; D is undetermined. The CDR3 consists of 13 residues. V lost 0 bases, J lost 1 base, and 3 bases lay in between. From germline, CDR1 is SGHVS and CDR2 FQNEAQ. The CDR3 DNA reads as TGTGCCAGCAGCTTAGCTAGGAACACTGAAGCTTTCTTT. Protein: CASSLARNTEAFF. Full variable domain (missing parts from reference TRBV7-8 and TRBJ1-1): GAGVSQSPRYKVAKRGQDVALRCDPISGHVSLFWYQQALGQGPEFLTYFQNEAQLDKSGLPSDRFFAERPEGSVSTLKIQRTQQEDSAVYLCASSLARNTEAFFGQGTRLTVV.

The V gene is TRBV6-4, the J gene TRBJ2-7; 9 bases map to TRBD2. Trimming took 2 bases from V and 6 from J; bases not matched to a gene: 11. The germline gives CDR1 MRHNA, CDR2 SNTAGT. The CDR3 covers 16 residues. CDR3 nucleotides: TGTGCCAGCAGTGACCCCCAAGCGGGGGGCACCACCGAGCAGTACTTC. Translation gives CASSDPQAGGTTEQYF.

The V gene is TRBV20-1, the J gene TRBJ2-1, with TRBD1 identical over 8 bases. The trim removed 3 bases at V and 6 bases at J, leaving 7 bases unmatched. The CDR3 sequence is 14 residues long. Germline V gene lookup returns CDR1 DFQATT and CDR2 SNEGSKA (reference sequence). The CDR3 nucleotides read TGCAGTGCTAGTCGCGGGACAGGCCCCAATGAGCAGTTCTTC. This translates into CSASRGTGPNEQFF.

The rearrangement uses TRBV18 and TRBJ2-3; unclear D gene. The CDR3 has 15 amino acids. The V end lost 3 bases, the J end lost 3 bases, and 13 bases lay between the germline ends. Germline CDR1 is KGHSH and CDR2 is LQKENI. CDR3 sequence reads: CASSPPEGATDTQYF. Here the CDR3 DNA reads TGTGCCAGCTCACCGCCCGAAGGAGCGACAGATACGCAGTATTTT.

V gene TRBV6-6 combines with J gene TRBJ1-6; the match to TRBD1 covers 9 bases. From germline, CDR1 is MNHNY and CDR2 SVGAGI (reference sequence). The CDR3 length is 14 residues. Trimming cost V 5 bases and J 9 bases; bases outside gene matches: 5. CDR3 region: CASSKGQGGSPLHF. The CDR3 DNA sequence: TGTGCCAGCAGTAAGGGACAGGGTGGTTCACCCCTCCACTTT.

This clone was picked up a small number of times. The gene calls are TRBV5-1 and TRBJ1-3; the match to TRBD1 covers 9 bases. CDR1 and CDR2 from the germline V gene are SGHRS and YFSETQ. Trimming cost V 4 bases and J 4 bases; bases outside gene matches: 9. There are 16 residues in the CDR3. As DNA, the CDR3 is TGCGCCAGCAGCCCGGAGGGACAGGGCCGCGGAAACACCATATATTTT. This encodes CASSPEGQGRGNTIYF. The full variable domain, completed using reference TRBV5-1 and TRBJ1-3, is KAGVTQTPRYLIKTRGQQVTLSCSPISGHRSVSWYQQTPGQGLQFLFEYFSETQRNKGNFPGRFSGRQFSNSRSEMNVSTLELGDSALYLCASSPEGQGRGNTIYFGEGSWLTVV.

The genes are TRBV9 and TRBJ2-3; TRBD2 matches at 7 bases. From germline, CDR1 is SGDLS and CDR2 YYNGEE. The V and J ends lost 5 bases and 3 bases, in that order; junction bases with no gene match: 9. This CDR3 spans 15 amino acids. The CDR3 DNA sequence: TGTGCCAGCAGTCTGGGAGGGATGAGAACAGATACGCAGTATTTT. Its translation is CASSLGGMRTDTQYF.

This chain joins TRBV21-1 and TRBJ2-7; whether TRBD2, the table's D call, matches the DNA was not checked. TRBV21-1 is a listed pseudogene. The CDR3 runs 14 residues. DNA of the CDR3: TGTGCCAGCAGCAAAGGCGAGAGGTCCTACGAGCAGTACTTC. Translation gives CASSKGERSYEQYF.

This sequence joins TRBV2 and TRBJ2-3; D gene uncertain. The CDR3 contains 14 residues. The germline gives CDR1 SNHLY, CDR2 FYNNEI. V shed 1 base and J shed 2 bases, with 7 bases lying between them. CDR3 sequence (DNA): TGTGCCAGCAGTGAAGACCTGGCCACAGATACGCAGTATTTT. Its protein is CASSEDLATDTQYF.